What follows are 27 T cell receptor beta chains derived from one specimen sequenced in a study of PD-1 blockade in classical Hodgkin lymphoma. The method was immunoSEQ multiplex PCR; TCRdb's version includes in-frame clones alone and lacks a portion of them. This sample has 84,000 or so clones, with around nine tenths found just once. Relapse was seen in all patients after autologous stem cell transplantation, and brentuximab vedotin exposure was variable. The input for sequencing was peripheral blood mononuclear cells (PBMCs), taken before the second cycle of nivolumab. The receptors stem from a human donor with classical Hodgkin lymphoma.

The chain has TRBV10-2 and TRBJ2-3, with 11 nucleotides matching TRBD1. J lost 4 bases, V lost 6 bases, and 9 bases had no gene match. There are 16 residues in the CDR3. Germline assignment: CDR1 WSHSY and CDR2 SAAADI. The DNA for the CDR3 is TGCGCCAGCAGATCCGGGACAGGGGGGATCGCAGATACGCAGTATTTT. Residues: CASRSGTGGIADTQYF.

This clone is a singleton in its sample. V usage is TRBV29-1 and J usage is TRBJ2-7; TRBD2 matches 12 bases. The CDR3 spans 17 residues. Per germline, CDR1 SQVTM and CDR2 ANQGSEA. The J segment lost 2 bases and the V segment lost 2 bases, leaving 10 bases of the junction unmatched. The CDR3 nucleotides are TGCAGCGTTGAAAGGATGGGGGGACTAGCGGGTCCCTACGAGCAGTACTTC. This encodes CSVERMGGLAGPYEQYF.

The genes are TRBV6-5 and TRBJ1-2; D remains unclear. Germline values: CDR1 MNHEY, CDR2 SVGAGI. The CDR3 is 14 amino acids. V lost 2 bases, J lost 6 bases, and 13 bases lay in between. This CDR3 is CASSYGPGQNGYTF. The CDR3 nucleotides read TGTGCCAGCAGTTACGGTCCAGGTCAGAATGGCTACACCTTC.

The V call is TRBV5-4, the J call TRBJ2-3; TRBD1 is a possible D gene (6 bases). Trimming took 0 bases from V and 3 from J, leaving 14 bases between them. The germline CDR1 and CDR2 sequences are SGHNT and YYREEE (reference sequence). CDR3 length: 16 amino acids. In nucleotides, the CDR3 is TGTGCCAGCAGCTTGGTGCTGGGGGCTGAGACAGATACGCAGTATTTT. Encoded protein: CASSLVLGAETDTQYF.

A single count supports this clone. The J gene is TRBJ2-3, the V gene TRBV27; 12 nucleotides match TRBD2. This CDR3 comprises 17 residues. Per germline, CDR1 MNHEY and CDR2 SMNVEV (reference sequence). Trimming took 5 bases from V and 1 from J; bases not matched to a gene: 7. The CDR3 region is CASSPRLAGDRTDTQYF. CDR3 DNA: TGTGCCAGCAGTCCCCGACTAGCGGGAGATCGCACAGATACGCAGTATTTT.

The rearrangement links TRBV6-5 to TRBJ2-7; D might be TRBD2 (5 bases). V was pared by 5 bases and J by 4 bases, with 15 bases between. CDR3 length: 14 amino acids. Looked up from germline, CDR1 is MNHEY and CDR2 is SVGAGI. The CDR3 DNA follows: TGTGCCAGCAGTGAGAAACCGGGAACTTACGAGCAGTACTTC. Amino acids: CASSEKPGTYEQYF.

V is TRBV28 and J is TRBJ2-7, with 11 bases matching TRBD2. The CDR3 consists of 15 residues. CDR1 and CDR2 (germline): MDHEN, SYDVKM. The ends lost 5 bases at V and 3 bases at J; junction bases unmatched: 6. The CDR3 coding sequence is TGTGCCAGCAGTCGAAGACTAGCGGGATTCTACGAGCAGTACTTC. Residues: CASSRRLAGFYEQYF.

This clone has a single count. The V call is TRBV28, the J call TRBJ1-5; perhaps TRBD1 as D (5 bases). The CDR3 length is 16 residues. Germline CDR1 and CDR2: MDHEN and SYDVKM. The V end lost 1 base, the J end lost 4 bases, and 14 bases lay between the germline ends. DNA of the CDR3: TGTGCCAGCAGTTTATCCCCGCGGGGGATTAATCAGCCCCAGCATTTT. The encoded protein is CASSLSPRGINQPQHF.

In DNA form, the CDR3 reads TGTGCCAGCGCGGGACAGGGGCCCTACCAGCCCCAGCATTTT. This gives the protein CASAGQGPYQPQHF. The chain carries TRBV2 and TRBJ1-5; 10 bases are a match to TRBD1. CDR1 and CDR2 (germline): SNHLY, FYNNEI. This CDR3 has 14 amino acids. The V and J ends lost 8 bases and 7 bases, in that order; junction bases with no gene match: 8.

The V gene is TRBV9, the J gene TRBJ2-7, with 7 bases fitting TRBD2. CDR3 length: 15 amino acids. V lost 2 bases, J lost 5 bases, and 10 bases stayed unmatched. Germline V gene lookup returns CDR1 SGDLS and CDR2 YYNGEE. CDR3 nucleotide sequence: TGTGCCAGCAGCGTCTTCCCGGGAGCGGGGAACGAGCAGTACTTC. Its translation is CASSVFPGAGNEQYF.

The rearrangement joins TRBV2 to TRBJ2-7; 7 bases map to TRBD1. This CDR3 is 15 amino acids long. Germline V lookup: CDR1 SNHLY, CDR2 FYNNEI. The trim removed 8 bases at V and 4 bases at J, leaving 14 bases unmatched. The CDR3 region is CASALSGTVAYEQYF. The CDR3 DNA follows: TGTGCCAGCGCACTATCCGGGACAGTAGCTTACGAGCAGTACTTC.

Concerning this clone itself: One junction end disagrees with the germline gene, perhaps due to a read error. The chain recombines TRBV7-9 with TRBJ1-1; 9 bases are a match to TRBD1. In germline, CDR1 is SEHNR, CDR2 FQNEAQ (reference sequence). This CDR3 has 15 residues. Here the CDR3 reads CASSLDAYRDRDNTF. The DNA of the CDR3 is TGTGCCAGCAGCTTAGACGCCTACCGGGACAGGGATAATACATTC.

The CDR3 is CASGRDRGQPQHF. The DNA of the CDR3 is TGTGCCAGCGGCCGGGACAGGGGTCAGCCCCAGCATTTT. The genes are TRBV6-1 and TRBJ1-5, with TRBD1 matching 10 bases. The ends lost 8 bases at V and 6 bases at J; junction bases unmatched: 4. The CDR3 contains 13 residues. CDR1 MNHNS and CDR2 SASEGT come from the germline V gene.

The DNA for the CDR3 is TGTGCCAGCAGCCCAAGCCCCGGGGCGTTGGAGACCCAGTACTTC. Protein sequence: CASSPSPGALETQYF. This chain links TRBV11-1 with TRBJ2-5; D may match TRBD1 or TRBD2 (5 bases each). CDR1 is SGHAT, CDR2 FQDESV, per germline (reference sequence). Trimming removed 5 bases at V and 5 bases at J, with 18 bases between. The CDR3 runs to 15 residues.

The chain is built from TRBV5-1 and TRBJ2-5, with 8 bases that match TRBD2. Germline assignment: CDR1 SGHRS and CDR2 YFSETQ. Trimming at V came to 7 bases and at J to 2 bases, leaving 10 bases not matched to a gene. The CDR3 is made up of 15 amino acids. The CDR3 DNA sequence: TGCGCCAGCGCGGACGTAGCGGGATTTCAAGAGACCCAGTACTTC. Translation: CASADVAGFQETQYF.

This rearrangement joins TRBV27 to TRBJ1-4; 7 positions match TRBD1. The CDR3 is 15 residues long. Per the germline V gene, CDR1 is MNHEY and CDR2 is SMNVEV (reference sequence). V trimming: 2 bases; J trimming: 8 bases; junction bases outside the gene matches: 8. The CDR3 spells CASSLRVDRVEKLFF. The DNA for the CDR3 is TGTGCCAGCAGTTTAAGGGTCGACAGGGTAGAAAAACTGTTTTTT.

The chain is built from TRBV4-1 and TRBJ2-7; D possibly matches TRBD1 or TRBD2 (7 bases each). The CDR3 length is 15 residues. Germline V gene lookup returns CDR1 MGHRA and CDR2 YSYEKL. V was trimmed by 0 bases and J by 2 bases, leaving 11 bases between them. The CDR3 region has the DNA TGCGCCAGCAGCCAAGAGGCAGGGGGGGCCTACGAGCAGTACTTC. Amino acid sequence: CASSQEAGGAYEQYF.

This clone has a single count. This rearrangement joins TRBV5-6 to TRBJ1-4; D call uncertain. With 0 bases removed from V and 4 bases from J, the gap between germline ends came to 13 bases. Germline V gene lookup returns CDR1 SGHDT and CDR2 YYEEEE. The CDR3 covers 16 residues. The CDR3 loop is CASSLGERSHNEKLFF. The CDR3 DNA follows: TGTGCCAGCAGCTTGGGGGAGAGATCTCATAATGAAAAACTGTTTTTT.

V gene TRBV7-8 combines with J gene TRBJ1-5; tentative D call: TRBD1 (5 bases). V was pared by 4 bases and J by 6 bases, with 13 bases between. Germline V CDR1 and CDR2: SGHVS, FQNEAQ. The CDR3 has 14 residues. The CDR3 bases are TGTGCCAGCAGCTCACTTGGGGCAGGTCAGCCCCAGCATTTT. This sequence encodes CASSSLGAGQPQHF.

J is TRBJ1-3 and V is TRBV10-3; D is possibly TRBD1 (5 bases). This CDR3 is built from 15 residues. In germline, CDR1 is ENHRY, CDR2 SYGVKD. V was cut by 4 bases and J by 0 bases, with 10 bases left in between. Written as DNA, the CDR3 is TGTGCCATCAGTGCCTCAGGGAACTCTGGAAACACCATATATTTT. The encoded protein is CAISASGNSGNTIYF.

The chain carries TRBV2 and TRBJ1-1; no clear D gene. Deletions cut 7 bases from V and 7 bases from J, with 19 bases between. CDR1 is SNHLY, CDR2 FYNNEI, per germline. The CDR3 covers 14 residues. Written as DNA, the CDR3 is TGTGCCAGCATCTACGAAGAGAGGACTCTTGAAGCTTTCTTT. Protein: CASIYEERTLEAFF.

The chain uses TRBV27 and TRBJ2-4; tentatively, D is TRBD1 (6 bases). The germline V gene has CDR1 MNHEY and CDR2 SMNVEV (reference sequence). Trimming removed 9 bases from V and 0 bases from J, with 15 bases in between. The CDR3 has 15 residues. CDR3 bases: TGTGCCAGTCCTGACAGGCGCCTAGCCAAAAACATTCAGTACTTC. Protein sequence: CASPDRRLAKNIQYF.

The chain links TRBV2 to TRBJ2-7, with D unresolved. This CDR3 has 12 residues. CDR1 and CDR2 from the germline V gene are SNHLY and FYNNEI. V lost 2 bases and J 2 bases, leaving 4 bases between the germline ends. The CDR3 region has the DNA TGTGCCAGCAGTGAACGACCCTACGAGCAGTACTTC. It encodes CASSERPYEQYF.

The chain combines TRBV2 with TRBJ2-2; D is perhaps TRBD2 (6 bases). This CDR3 region has 15 residues. Trimming removed 4 bases from V and 7 bases from J, with 16 bases in between. Germline lookup yields CDR1 SNHLY and CDR2 FYNNEI. The CDR3 DNA sequence: TGTGCCAGCAGTGGCCTTAGCGGATTGGGCGGGGAGCTGTTTTTT. Protein: CASSGLSGLGGELFF. The entire variable domain, with the rest obtained from reference TRBV2 and TRBJ2-2, is as follows: EPEVTQTPSHQVTQMGQEVILRCVPISNHLYFYWYRQILGQKVEFLVSFYNNEISEKSEIFDDQFSVERPDGSNFTLKIRSTKLEDSAMYFCASSGLSGLGGELFFGEGSRLTVL.

The J gene is TRBJ2-2, the V gene TRBV5-4; D remains unclear. The V gene's germline CDR1 is SGHNT and CDR2 YYREEE (reference sequence). CDR3 length: 15 residues. V lost 0 bases and J 5 bases, leaving 11 bases between the germline ends. CDR3: CASSLAGVSTGELFF. The CDR3 nucleotides are TGTGCCAGCAGCTTGGCCGGAGTCTCGACCGGGGAGCTGTTTTTT.

The CDR3 protein is CASSLTSGAGYEQYF. The CDR3 bases are TGCGCCAGCAGCCTAACTAGCGGAGCCGGCTACGAGCAGTACTTC. This chain joins TRBV4-1 and TRBJ2-7; 8 bases match TRBD2. Unmatched junction bases numbered 8, after V lost 4 bases and J lost 3 bases. The CDR3 runs 15 residues. Germline V CDR1 and CDR2: MGHRA, YSYEKL.

The chain couples TRBV6-5 to TRBJ2-5; no clear D. Per germline, CDR1 MNHEY and CDR2 SVGAGI. The CDR3 sequence is 14 residues long. Deletions cut 4 bases from V and 2 bases from J, with 11 bases between. In DNA, the CDR3 is TGTGCCAGCAGTTTGAGGTTTTGGCAAGAGACCCAGTACTTC. As protein: CASSLRFWQETQYF.